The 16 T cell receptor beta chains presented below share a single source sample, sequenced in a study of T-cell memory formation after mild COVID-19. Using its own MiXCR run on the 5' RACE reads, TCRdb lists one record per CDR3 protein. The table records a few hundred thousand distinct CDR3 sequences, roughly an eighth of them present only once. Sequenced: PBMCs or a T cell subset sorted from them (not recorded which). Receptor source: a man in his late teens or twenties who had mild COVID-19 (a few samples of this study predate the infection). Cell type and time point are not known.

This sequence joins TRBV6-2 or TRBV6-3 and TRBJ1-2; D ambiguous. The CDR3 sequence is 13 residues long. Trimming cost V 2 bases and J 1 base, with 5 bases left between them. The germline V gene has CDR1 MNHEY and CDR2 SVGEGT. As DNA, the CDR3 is TGTGCCAGCAGTTACATCGGTAACTATGGCTACACCTTC. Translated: CASSYIGNYGYTF.

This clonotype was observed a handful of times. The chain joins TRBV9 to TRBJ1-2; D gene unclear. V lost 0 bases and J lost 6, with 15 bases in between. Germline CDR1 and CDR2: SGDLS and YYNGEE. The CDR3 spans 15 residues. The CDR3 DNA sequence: TGTGCCAGCAGCGTAGAGGTGGGAGGGAGACATGGCTACACCTTC. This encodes CASSVEVGGRHGYTF.

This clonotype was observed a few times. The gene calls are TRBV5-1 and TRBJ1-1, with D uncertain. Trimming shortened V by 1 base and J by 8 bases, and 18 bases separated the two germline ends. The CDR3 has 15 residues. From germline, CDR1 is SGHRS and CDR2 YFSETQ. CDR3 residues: CASSLFLHSEQEAFF. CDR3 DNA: TGCGCCAGCAGCTTGTTCCTTCACTCCGAACAGGAAGCTTTCTTT.

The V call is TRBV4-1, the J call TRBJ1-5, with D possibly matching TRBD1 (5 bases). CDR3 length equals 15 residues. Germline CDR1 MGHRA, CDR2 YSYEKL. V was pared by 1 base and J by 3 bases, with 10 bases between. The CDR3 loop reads CASSQGWGINQPQHF. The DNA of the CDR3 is TGCGCCAGCAGCCAAGGGTGGGGGATCAATCAGCCCCAGCATTTT.

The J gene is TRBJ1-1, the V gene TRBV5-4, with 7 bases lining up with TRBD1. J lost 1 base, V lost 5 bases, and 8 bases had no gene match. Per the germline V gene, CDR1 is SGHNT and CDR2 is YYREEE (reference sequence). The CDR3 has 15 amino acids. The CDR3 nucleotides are TGTGCCAGCAGTTCTCAGACAGGGCCGAACACTGAAGCTTTCTTT. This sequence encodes CASSSQTGPNTEAFF.

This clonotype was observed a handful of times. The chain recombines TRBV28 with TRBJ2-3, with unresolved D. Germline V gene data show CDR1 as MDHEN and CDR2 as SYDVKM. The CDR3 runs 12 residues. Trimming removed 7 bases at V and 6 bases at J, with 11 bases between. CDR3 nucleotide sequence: TGTGCCAGCACGTCCTTCGCTGATACGCAGTATTTT. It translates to CASTSFADTQYF.

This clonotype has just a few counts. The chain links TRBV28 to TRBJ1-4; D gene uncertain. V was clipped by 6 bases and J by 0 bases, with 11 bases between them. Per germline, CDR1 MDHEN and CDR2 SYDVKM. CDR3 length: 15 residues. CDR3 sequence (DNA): TGTGCCAGCAGCGTGCATGGTTCAACTAATGAAAAACTGTTTTTT. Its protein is CASSVHGSTNEKLFF.

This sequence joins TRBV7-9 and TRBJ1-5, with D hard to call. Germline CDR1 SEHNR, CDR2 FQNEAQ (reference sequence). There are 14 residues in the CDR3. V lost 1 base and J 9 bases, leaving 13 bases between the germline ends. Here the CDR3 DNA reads TGTGCCAGCAGCTTAGTAGGACCGGGTTCGCCCCAGCATTTT. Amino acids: CASSLVGPGSPQHF.

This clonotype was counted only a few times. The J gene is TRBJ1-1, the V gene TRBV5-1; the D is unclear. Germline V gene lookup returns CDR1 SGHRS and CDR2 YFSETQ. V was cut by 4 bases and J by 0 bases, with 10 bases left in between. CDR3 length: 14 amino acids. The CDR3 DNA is TGCGCCAGCAGCGGGAGCACTTTGAACACTGAAGCTTTCTTT. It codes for CASSGSTLNTEAFF.

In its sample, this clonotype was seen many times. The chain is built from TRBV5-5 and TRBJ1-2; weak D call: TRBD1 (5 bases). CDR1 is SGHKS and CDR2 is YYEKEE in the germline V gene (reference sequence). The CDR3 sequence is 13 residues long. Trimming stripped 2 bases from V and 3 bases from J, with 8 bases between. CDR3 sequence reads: CASSFPGHYGYTF. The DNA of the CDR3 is TGTGCCAGCAGCTTTCCAGGGCACTATGGCTACACCTTC. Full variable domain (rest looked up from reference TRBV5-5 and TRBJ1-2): DAGVTQSPTHLIKTRGQQVTLRCSPISGHKSVSWYQQVLGQGPQFIFQYYEKEERGRGNFPDRFSARQFPNYSSELNVNALLLGDSALYLCASSFPGHYGYTFGSGTRLTVV.

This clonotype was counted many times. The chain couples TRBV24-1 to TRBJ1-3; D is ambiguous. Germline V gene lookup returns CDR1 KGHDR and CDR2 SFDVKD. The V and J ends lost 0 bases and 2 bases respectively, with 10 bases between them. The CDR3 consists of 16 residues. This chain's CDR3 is CATSDLAEPPGNTIYF. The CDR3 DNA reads TGTGCCACCAGTGATTTGGCAGAACCTCCTGGAAACACCATATATTTT.

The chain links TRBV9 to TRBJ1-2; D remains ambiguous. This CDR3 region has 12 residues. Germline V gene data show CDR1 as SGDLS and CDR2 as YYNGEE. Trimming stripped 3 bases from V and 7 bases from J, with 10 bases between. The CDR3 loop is CASSDTDLGYTF. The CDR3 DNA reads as TGTGCCAGCAGCGACACTGATCTTGGCTACACCTTC.

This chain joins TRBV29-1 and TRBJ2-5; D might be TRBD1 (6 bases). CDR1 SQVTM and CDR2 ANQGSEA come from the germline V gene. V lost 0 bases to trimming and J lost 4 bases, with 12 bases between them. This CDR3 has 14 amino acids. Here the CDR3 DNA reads TGCAGCGTTGAAGACCCGAGGGGGAGAGAGACCCAGTACTTC. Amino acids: CSVEDPRGRETQYF.

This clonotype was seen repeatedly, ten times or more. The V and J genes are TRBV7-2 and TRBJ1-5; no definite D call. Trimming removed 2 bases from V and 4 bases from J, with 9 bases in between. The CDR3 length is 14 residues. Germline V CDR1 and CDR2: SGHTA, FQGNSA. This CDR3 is CASSLLGLNQPQHF. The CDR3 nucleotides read TGTGCCAGCAGCTTACTAGGGTTAAATCAGCCCCAGCATTTT. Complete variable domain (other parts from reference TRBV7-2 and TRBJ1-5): GAGVSQSPSNKVTEKGKDVELRCDPISGHTALYWYRQSLGQGLEFLIYFQGNSAPDKSGLPSDRFSAERTGGSVSTLTIQRTQQEDSAVYLCASSLLGLNQPQHFGDGTRLSIL.

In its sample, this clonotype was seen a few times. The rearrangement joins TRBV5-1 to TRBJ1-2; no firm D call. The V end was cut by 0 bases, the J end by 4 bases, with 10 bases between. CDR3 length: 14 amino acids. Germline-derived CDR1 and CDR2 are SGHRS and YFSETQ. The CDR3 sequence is CASSLEGVIYGYTF. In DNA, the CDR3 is TGCGCCAGCAGCTTGGAGGGAGTAATCTATGGCTACACCTTC.

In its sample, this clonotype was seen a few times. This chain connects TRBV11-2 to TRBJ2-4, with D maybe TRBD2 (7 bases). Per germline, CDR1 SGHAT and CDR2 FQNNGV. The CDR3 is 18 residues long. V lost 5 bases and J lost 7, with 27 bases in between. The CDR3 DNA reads TGTGCCAGCAGCCCTGCTGAGCGGGACATTTACTCGGGGAACATTCAGTACTTC. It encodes CASSPAERDIYSGNIQYF.